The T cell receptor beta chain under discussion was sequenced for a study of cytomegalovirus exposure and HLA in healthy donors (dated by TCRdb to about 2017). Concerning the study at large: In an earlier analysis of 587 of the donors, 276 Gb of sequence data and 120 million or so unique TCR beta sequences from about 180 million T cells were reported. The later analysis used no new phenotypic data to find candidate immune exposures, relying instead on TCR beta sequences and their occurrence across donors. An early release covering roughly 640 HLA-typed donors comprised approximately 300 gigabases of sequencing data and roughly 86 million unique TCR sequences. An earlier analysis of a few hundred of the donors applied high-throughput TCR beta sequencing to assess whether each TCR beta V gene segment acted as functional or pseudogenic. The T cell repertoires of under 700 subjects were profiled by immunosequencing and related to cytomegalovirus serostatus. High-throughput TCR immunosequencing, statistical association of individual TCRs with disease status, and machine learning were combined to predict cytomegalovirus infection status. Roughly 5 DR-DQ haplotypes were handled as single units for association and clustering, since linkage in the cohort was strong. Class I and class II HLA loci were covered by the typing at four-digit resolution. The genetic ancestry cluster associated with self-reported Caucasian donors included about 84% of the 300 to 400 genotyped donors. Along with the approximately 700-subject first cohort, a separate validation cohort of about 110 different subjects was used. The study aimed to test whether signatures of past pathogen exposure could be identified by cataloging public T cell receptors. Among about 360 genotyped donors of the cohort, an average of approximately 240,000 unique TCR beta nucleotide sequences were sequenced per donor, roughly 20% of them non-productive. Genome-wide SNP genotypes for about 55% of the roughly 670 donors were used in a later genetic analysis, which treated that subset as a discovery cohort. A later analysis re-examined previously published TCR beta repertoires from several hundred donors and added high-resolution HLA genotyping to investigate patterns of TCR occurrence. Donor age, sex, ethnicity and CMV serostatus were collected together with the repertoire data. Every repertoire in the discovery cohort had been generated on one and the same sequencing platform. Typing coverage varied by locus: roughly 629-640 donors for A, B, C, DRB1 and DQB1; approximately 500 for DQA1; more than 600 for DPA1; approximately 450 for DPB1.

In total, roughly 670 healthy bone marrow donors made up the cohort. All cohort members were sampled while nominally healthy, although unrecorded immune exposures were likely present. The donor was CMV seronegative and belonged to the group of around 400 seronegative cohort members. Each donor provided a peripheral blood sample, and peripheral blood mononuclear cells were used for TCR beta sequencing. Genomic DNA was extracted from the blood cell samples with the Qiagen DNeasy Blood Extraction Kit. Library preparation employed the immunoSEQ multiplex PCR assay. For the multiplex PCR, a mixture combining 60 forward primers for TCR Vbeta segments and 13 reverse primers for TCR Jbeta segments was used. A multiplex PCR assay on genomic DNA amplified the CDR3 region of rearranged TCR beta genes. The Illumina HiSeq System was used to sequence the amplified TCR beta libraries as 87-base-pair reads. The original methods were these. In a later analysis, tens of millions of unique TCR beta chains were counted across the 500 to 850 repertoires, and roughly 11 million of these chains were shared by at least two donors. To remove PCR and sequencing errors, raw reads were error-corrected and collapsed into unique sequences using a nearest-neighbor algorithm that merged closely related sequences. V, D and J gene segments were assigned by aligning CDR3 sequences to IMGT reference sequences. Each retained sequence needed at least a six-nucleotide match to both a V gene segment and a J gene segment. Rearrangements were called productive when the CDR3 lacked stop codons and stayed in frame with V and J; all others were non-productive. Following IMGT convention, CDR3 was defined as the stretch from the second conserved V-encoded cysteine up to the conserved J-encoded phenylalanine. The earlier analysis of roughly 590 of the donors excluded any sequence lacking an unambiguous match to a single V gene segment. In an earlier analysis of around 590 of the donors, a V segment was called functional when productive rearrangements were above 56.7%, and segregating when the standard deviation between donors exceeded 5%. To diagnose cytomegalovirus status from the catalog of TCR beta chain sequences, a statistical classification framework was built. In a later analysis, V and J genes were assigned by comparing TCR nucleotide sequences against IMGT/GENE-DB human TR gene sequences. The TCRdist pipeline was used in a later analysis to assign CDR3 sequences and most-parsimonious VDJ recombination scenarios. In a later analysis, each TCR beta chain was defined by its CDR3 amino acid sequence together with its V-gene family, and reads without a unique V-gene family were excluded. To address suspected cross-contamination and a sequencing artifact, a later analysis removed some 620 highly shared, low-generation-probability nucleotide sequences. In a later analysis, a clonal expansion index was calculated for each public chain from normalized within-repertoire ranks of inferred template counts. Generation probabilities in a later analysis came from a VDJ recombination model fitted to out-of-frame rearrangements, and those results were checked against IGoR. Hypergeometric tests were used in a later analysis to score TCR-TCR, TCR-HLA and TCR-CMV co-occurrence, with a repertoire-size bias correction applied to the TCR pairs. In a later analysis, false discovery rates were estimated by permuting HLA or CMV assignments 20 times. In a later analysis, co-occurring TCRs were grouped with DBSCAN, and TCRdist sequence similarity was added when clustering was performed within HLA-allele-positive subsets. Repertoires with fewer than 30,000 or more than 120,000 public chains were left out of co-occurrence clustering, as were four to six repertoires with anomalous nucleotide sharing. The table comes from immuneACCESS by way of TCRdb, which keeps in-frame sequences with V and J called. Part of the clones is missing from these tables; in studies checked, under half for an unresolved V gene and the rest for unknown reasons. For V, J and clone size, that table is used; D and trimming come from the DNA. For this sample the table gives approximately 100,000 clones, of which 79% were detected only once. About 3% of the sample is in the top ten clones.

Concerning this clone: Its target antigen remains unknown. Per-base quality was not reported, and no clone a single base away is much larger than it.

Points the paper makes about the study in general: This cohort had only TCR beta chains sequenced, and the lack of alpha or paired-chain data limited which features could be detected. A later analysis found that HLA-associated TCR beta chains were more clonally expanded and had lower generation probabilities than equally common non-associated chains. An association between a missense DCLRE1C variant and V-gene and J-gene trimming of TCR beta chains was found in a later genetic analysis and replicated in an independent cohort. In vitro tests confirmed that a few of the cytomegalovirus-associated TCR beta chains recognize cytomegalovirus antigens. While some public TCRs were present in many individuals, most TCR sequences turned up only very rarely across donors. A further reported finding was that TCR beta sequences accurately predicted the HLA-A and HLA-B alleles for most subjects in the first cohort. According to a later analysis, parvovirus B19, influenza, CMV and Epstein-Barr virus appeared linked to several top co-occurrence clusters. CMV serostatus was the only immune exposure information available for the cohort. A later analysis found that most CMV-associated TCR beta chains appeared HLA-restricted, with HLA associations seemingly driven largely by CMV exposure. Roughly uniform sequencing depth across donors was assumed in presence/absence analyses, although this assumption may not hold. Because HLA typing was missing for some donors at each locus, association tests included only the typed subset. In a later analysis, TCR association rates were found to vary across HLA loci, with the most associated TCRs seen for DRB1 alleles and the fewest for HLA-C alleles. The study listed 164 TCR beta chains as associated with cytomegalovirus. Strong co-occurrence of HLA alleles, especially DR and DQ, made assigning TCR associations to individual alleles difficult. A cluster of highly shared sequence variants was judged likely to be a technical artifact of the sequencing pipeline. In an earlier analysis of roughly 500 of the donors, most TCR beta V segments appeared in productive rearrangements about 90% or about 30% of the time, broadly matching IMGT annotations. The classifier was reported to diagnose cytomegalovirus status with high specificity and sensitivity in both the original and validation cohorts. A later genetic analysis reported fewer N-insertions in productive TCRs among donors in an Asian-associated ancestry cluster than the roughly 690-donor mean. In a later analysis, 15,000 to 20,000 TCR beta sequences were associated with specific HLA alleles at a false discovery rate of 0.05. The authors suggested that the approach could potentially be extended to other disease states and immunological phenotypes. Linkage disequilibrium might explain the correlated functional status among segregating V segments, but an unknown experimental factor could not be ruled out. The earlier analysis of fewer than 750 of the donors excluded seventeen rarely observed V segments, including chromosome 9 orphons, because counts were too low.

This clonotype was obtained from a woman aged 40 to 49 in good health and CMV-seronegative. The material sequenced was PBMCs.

CDR3 reads: CASSPEPGLAGEWNNEQFF. The bases read TGTGCCAGCAGCCCGGAGCCTGGACTAGCGGGGGAATGGAACAATGAGCAGTTCTTC. The V gene is TRBV7-9 and the J gene is TRBJ2-1; 13 central nucleotides agree with TRBD2. The CDR3 starts with the cysteine, ends with the phenylalanine, and has 19 residues. Only the CDR3 portion is preserved as DNA: 57 bases, with reading frame beginning at the first base. Relative to germline, V is missing 5 bases and J is missing 5 bases, with 15 bases of the junction outside any gene match. CDR1 SEHNR and CDR2 FQNEAQ were looked up in the germline V gene (reference sequence).